The source of this T cell receptor (beta chain) is a study of T cell changes during pregnancy in multiple sclerosis. Germline V CDR1 and CDR2: SGHRS, YFSETQ. The V and J ends lost 1 base and 11 bases, in that order; junction bases with no gene match: 10. The CDR3 length is 14 residues. The method was immunoSEQ multiplex PCR; TCRdb's version includes in-frame clones alone and lacks a portion of them. This sample has about 80,000 clones, with about 90% found just once. The chain links TRBV5-1 to TRBJ1-1, with TRBD1 matching over 8 bases. The material sequenced was peripheral blood, taken before pregnancy. The clonotype originates from a female donor with multiple sclerosis, enrolled in a pregnancy study. The CDR3 coding sequence is TGCGCCAGCAGCTTGTGGGAGGCAGGGGGCGCGGCTTTCTTT. Translation: CASSLWEAGGAAFF.